This TCR beta chain was profiled in a study of tumor-infiltrating lymphocytes in primary liver carcinoma. At the level of the study: Male and female patients aged 30 to 69 years made up the cohort. Tumor staging was T1-T3 N0M0; sizes spanned about 4.2 to 10 cm across.

The germline V and J ends were trimmed by 4 bases and 6 bases, with 10 bases remaining between them. The CDR3 has 12 amino acids. Germline V gene sequence: CDR1 SQVTM, CDR2 ANQGSEA. A note on this clonotype: Antigen: not known.

Using a constant-region primer together with ProtoScript II reverse transcriptase, TCR beta cDNA was made from roughly 500 ng of total RNA. Three nested multiplex PCR rounds, a slightly modified ARM-PCR method, built the TCR beta libraries. Each of the first two PCR rounds ran approximately 11 cycles with TRBV1-TRBV30 forward and C-beta reverse primers. TCRdb independently ran MiXCR on the multiplex PCR reads; one entry per CDR3 protein. The sample lists about 100,000 distinct CDR3 sequences; 68% were seen once. Both RNA and DNA were isolated together from roughly 20-30 mg of bulk tissue that had not been sorted. Study conclusions and caveats: Compared with tumor region pairs, tumor-adjacent and tumor-blood pairs overlapped less.

The sequence came from a man aged 35 to 55 with primary liver carcinoma and hepatitis B virus infection. This chain uses TRBV29-1 with TRBJ2-1; D possibly corresponds to TRBD1 (5 bases). The sequenced material came from tumor-adjacent normal liver tissue. The CDR3 DNA reads TGCAGCGTTGTTGTAGGGGTCAATGAGCAGTTCTTC. The encoded protein is CSVVVGVNEQFF.